The TCR beta chain described here comes from a study of blood T cells in healthy people across ages. Study results and limitations: The fall in TCR beta diversity per million T cells was roughly linear with age.

Trimming removed 8 bases from V and 1 base from J, with 16 bases in between. This CDR3 region has 15 residues. CDR1 is ENHRY, CDR2 SYGVKD, per germline. For the second PCR, which ran for roughly 6 to 11 cycles, a sample-barcoded 5' primer and a J-beta primer mix were used. Each cDNA molecule received a tag from a template-switch adaptor that had 12 random nucleotides. TCRdb itself ran the 5' RACE reads through MiXCR, one entry per CDR3 protein. The table includes approximately 1.5 million distinct CDR3 sequences, less than 45% detected once. This clonotype was seen just once. Antigen unknown. The receptor comes from a woman aged 18-35 years in good health. The chain uses TRBV10-3 and TRBJ2-3, with a possible D match to TRBD2 (6 bases). Sequencing was performed on blood. The CDR3 sequence is CAISTLAFRTDTQYF. In DNA, the CDR3 is TGTGCCATCTCGACCCTAGCGTTCCGCACAGATACGCAGTATTTT.